This T cell receptor beta chain was recorded in a study of shared clonotypes between healthy human individuals. CD45RO-negative, CCR7-selected cells formed the naive CD8 fraction, which excluded terminally differentiated effector memory CD45RA+ cells. The CDR3 has 16 residues. J lost 0 bases, V lost 5 bases, and 7 bases had no gene match. Germline-derived CDR1 and CDR2 are SEHNR and FQNEAQ (reference sequence). This clone has just one count. Sequencing used immunoSEQ multiplex PCR; TCRdb keeps in-frame clones, though not all of them. This table has 450,000 to 700,000 clones, about 95% appearing once. The sequencing input was naive CD8+ T cells sorted from blood. The chain has TRBV7-9 and TRBJ1-1, with 9 positions matching TRBD1. The clonotype comes from a woman aged 25 to 39 in good health. In DNA form, the CDR3 reads TGTGCCAGCAGCCACGGACAGGGGTTAATGAACACTGAAGCTTTCTTT. Encoded protein: CASSHGQGLMNTEAFF. The whole variable domain, filled in from reference TRBV7-9 and TRBJ1-1, reads DTGVSQNPRHKITKRGQNVTFRCDPISEHNRLYWYRQTLGQGPEFLTYFQNEAQLEKSRLLSDRFSAERPKGSFSTLEIQRTEQGDSAMYLCASSHGQGLMNTEAFFGQGTRLTVV.